This TCR beta chain was documented in a study of T-cell memory formation after mild COVID-19. This CDR3 has 13 residues. The germline V gene encodes CDR1 DFQATT and CDR2 SNEGSKA (reference sequence). The V and J ends lost 6 bases and 0 bases respectively, with 8 bases between them. Study-wide results and caveats: For contracting clones, CD4+ ones sat mainly in CM and EM, CD8+ in EMRA.

TCRdb re-derived calls from the 5' RACE reads in MiXCR, one entry per CDR3 protein. The repertoire holds 60,000 to 65,000 distinct CDR3 sequences, with 9.3% as singletons. This clonotype was observed many times. Its antigen is unidentified. Sequencing was performed on PBMCs or a T cell subset sorted from them (not recorded which). The chain is built from TRBV20-1 and TRBJ2-2; D not resolved. The receptor's source is a man aged 18 to 29 who had mild COVID-19 (a few samples of this study predate the infection). Cell type and time point are not known. CDR3 DNA sequence: TGCAGTGCCCCTCTGACGAACACCGGGGAGCTGTTTTTT. It translates to CSAPLTNTGELFF.